Below, 30 T cell receptor beta chains from the same sample are listed, as sequenced in a study of metastatic and nonmetastatic thyroid tumors. TCRdb ran MiXCR on the PCR reads. The data contain under 95,000 clones, about 9.1% of them singletons. Every patient was untreated before thyroid surgery. Sequencing was done on a sample of blood. Receptors were obtained from a female donor with papillary thyroid cancer or a benign thyroid nodule (not recorded which). Some clones in this sample may be carry-over from other donors' samples.

This clone has a handful of counts. A much more abundant neighbour one base away suggests this may be a read error. This chain connects TRBV29-1 to TRBJ2-5, with 8 bases matching TRBD1. The CDR3 covers 13 residues. In germline, CDR1 is SQVTM, CDR2 ANQGSEA. The CDR3 DNA reads as TGCGGCGTTGGGCGACAGGGGCAAGAGACCCAGTACTTC. Its translation: CGVGRQGQETQYF.

A word on this clone: This sequence may be a read error, since a much larger clone differs from it by one base. For the CDR3, the DNA is TGTGCCAGCAGTGATTCCGGGACTTTCTTCACTGAATCTTTCTTT. This encodes CASSDSGTFFTESFF. V gene TRBV25-1 combines with J gene TRBJ1-1; TRBD1 is a possible D gene (5 bases). CDR3 size: 15 residues. CDR1 MGHDK and CDR2 SYGVNS come from the germline V gene. The full variable domain, in which reference TRBV25-1 and TRBJ1-1 provide the parts outside the CDR3, is EADIYQTPRYLVIGTGKKITLECSQTMGHDKMYWYQQDPGMELHLIHYSYGVNSTEKGDLSSESTVSRIRTEHFPLTLESARPSHTSQYLCASSDSGTFFTESFFGQGTRLTVV.

In its sample, this clone was seen many times. V usage is TRBV20-1 and J usage is TRBJ2-7, with 9 bases matching TRBD2. Germline V lookup: CDR1 DFQATT, CDR2 SNEGSKA (reference sequence). The CDR3 length is 15 residues. J was trimmed by 5 bases and V by 2 bases; bases with no gene match: 10. As DNA, the CDR3 is TGCAGTGCTAGAAATCCGGCTAGCGGGGATAACGAGCAGTACTTC. This translates into CSARNPASGDNEQYF.

This clone was seen repeatedly, ten times or more. This chain joins TRBV20-1 and TRBJ1-6; D gene uncertain. There are 13 residues in the CDR3. V was trimmed by 1 base and J by 7 bases, leaving 8 bases between them. CDR1 is DFQATT and CDR2 is SNEGSKA in the germline V gene (reference sequence). The DNA for the CDR3 is TGCAGTGCTAGAGGAAAGGAAAATTCACCCCTCCACTTT. This gives the protein CSARGKENSPLHF.

This clone turned up a few times. The chain joins TRBV6-5 to TRBJ2-1; the D gene is possibly TRBD2 (7 bases). The germline CDR1 and CDR2 sequences are MNHEY and SVGAGI. The CDR3 runs to 15 residues. V lost 2 bases and J lost 2, with 10 bases in between. CDR3 in DNA: TGTGCCAGCAGTTACGGGGGGGGCCCCTACAATGAGCAGTTCTTC. Protein: CASSYGGGPYNEQFF.

At least ten counts were recorded for this clone. The chain uses TRBV28 and TRBJ1-6; tentative D call: TRBD1 (5 bases). Germline V CDR1 and CDR2: MDHEN, SYDVKM. This CDR3 comprises 18 residues. V lost 3 bases to trimming and J lost 7 bases, with 22 bases between them. CDR3 protein: CASSLWGGLTGGNSPLHF. In nucleotides, the CDR3 is TGTGCCAGCAGTTTGTGGGGGGGTCTTACGGGGGGGAATTCACCCCTCCACTTT.

This clone has at least ten counts. The chain employs TRBV6-1 and TRBJ2-7; D is ambiguous. Trimming removed 2 bases from V and 4 bases from J, with 15 bases in between. The V gene's germline CDR1 is MNHNS and CDR2 SASEGT. The CDR3 totals 15 residues. CDR3 loop: CASSEISDGSYEQYF. The CDR3 coding sequence is TGTGCCAGCAGTGAAATATCGGACGGTTCATACGAGCAGTACTTC.

The sample holds many counts of this clone. The rearrangement links TRBV11-2 to TRBJ1-2, with 8 bases aligning to TRBD1. With V trimmed by 5 bases and J by 4 bases, 6 bases remained unmatched. The CDR3 sequence is 14 residues long. CDR1 and CDR2 (germline): SGHAT, FQNNGV. DNA of the CDR3: TGTGCCAGCAGCGCTACAGGGGGTCTCTATGGCTACACCTTC. It is translated as CASSATGGLYGYTF. Full variable domain (rest looked up from reference TRBV11-2 and TRBJ1-2): EAGVAQSPRYKIIEKRQSVAFWCNPISGHATLYWYQQILGQGPKLLIQFQNNGVVDDSQLPKDRFSAERLKGVDSTLKIQPAKLEDSAVYLCASSATGGLYGYTFGSGTRLTVV.

This clone has at least ten counts. This chain uses TRBV4-1 with TRBJ2-1; 8 bases fit TRBD2. The CDR3 sequence is 15 residues long. The V and J ends lost 1 base and 7 bases, in that order; junction bases with no gene match: 6. CDR1 MGHRA and CDR2 YSYEKL come from the germline V gene. For the CDR3, the DNA is TGCGCCAGCAGCCAAGCGGGGGGGCCTGGGAATGAGCAGTTCTTC. Its protein product is CASSQAGGPGNEQFF.

In its sample, this clone was seen a few times. Given a much more abundant clone one base away, this may be a read error. The chain combines TRBV15 with TRBJ1-2; D not certain. Germline V lookup: CDR1 LNHNV, CDR2 YYDKDF (reference sequence). The V end was cut by 1 base, the J end by 7 bases, with 10 bases between. The CDR3 runs 13 residues. CDR3 coding DNA: TGTGCCACCAGCAGAGGACTTGAGGGTGGCTACACCTTC. It specifies CATSRGLEGGYTF. Full variable domain (outside the CDR3, taken from reference TRBV15 and TRBJ1-2): DAMVIQNPRYQVTQFGKPVTLSCSQTLNHNVMYWYQQKSSQAPKLLFHYYDKDFNNEADTPDNFQSRRPNTSFCFLDIRSPGLGDTAMYLCATSRGLEGGYTFGSGTRLTVV.

In its sample, this clone was seen many times. This chain joins TRBV5-4 and TRBJ1-1; the D is unclear. CDR1 is SGHNT and CDR2 is YYREEE in the germline V gene (reference sequence). The CDR3 is 14 amino acids. The ends were cut back, 4 bases at V and 1 base at J, with 11 bases in the middle. The CDR3 protein is CASSHITTNTEAFF. The CDR3 nucleotides are TGTGCCAGCAGCCATATTACAACGAACACTGAAGCTTTCTTT. The full variable domain, completed using reference TRBV5-4 and TRBJ1-1, is ETGVTQSPTHLIKTRGQQVTLRCSSQSGHNTVSWYQQALGQGPQFIFQYYREEENGRGNFPPRFSGLQFPNYSSELNVNALELDDSALYLCASSHITTNTEAFFGQGTRLTVV.

In its sample, this clone was seen many times. V gene TRBV6-1 combines with J gene TRBJ1-1, with D unclear. The CDR3 has 12 amino acids. Looked up from germline, CDR1 is MNHNS and CDR2 is SASEGT. Trimming removed 1 base from V and 2 bases from J, with 2 bases in between. The CDR3 protein is CASSEVNTEAFF. Written as DNA, the CDR3 is TGTGCCAGCAGTGAAGTTAACACTGAAGCTTTCTTT.

At least ten counts were recorded for this clone. This chain's CDR3 is CASTALAGEYQETQYF. In DNA form, the CDR3 reads TGTGCCAGCACCGCACTAGCGGGGGAATATCAAGAGACCCAGTACTTC. V is TRBV2 and J is TRBJ2-5; 11 bases fit TRBD2. The CDR3 totals 16 residues. Germline lookup yields CDR1 SNHLY and CDR2 FYNNEI. V shed 7 bases, J shed 2 bases, and the junction held 9 bases outside the gene matches.

This clone was recorded many times. The V gene is TRBV10-3, the J gene TRBJ1-1; tentative D call: TRBD1 (6 bases). From germline, CDR1 is ENHRY and CDR2 SYGVKD. This CDR3 is 14 amino acids long. Trimming shortened V by 4 bases and J by 3 bases, and 12 bases separated the two germline ends. The DNA for the CDR3 is TGTGCCATCAGTGGGGGACAAGGATACACTGAAGCTTTCTTT. Translated, it gives CAISGGQGYTEAFF.

This clone was recorded at least ten times. The chain has TRBV7-9 and TRBJ2-3; 8 nucleotides align to TRBD2. The junction had 3 bases not matched to a gene; V was cut back by 5 bases and J by 5 bases. The CDR3 has 13 amino acids. Germline lookup yields CDR1 SEHNR and CDR2 FQNEAQ (reference sequence). CDR3 DNA: TGTGCCAGCAGCCCCCGGGAGGGAGATACGCAGTATTTT. Protein: CASSPREGDTQYF.

This clone has ten or more counts. The chain uses TRBV5-1 and TRBJ2-2; D unclear. In germline, CDR1 is SGHRS, CDR2 YFSETQ. V was shortened by 5 bases and J by 6 bases, with 5 bases between the two germline ends. The CDR3 loop spans 11 amino acids. CDR3 amino acids: CASRDSGELFF. CDR3 DNA sequence: TGCGCCAGCAGAGATTCCGGGGAGCTGTTTTTT.

This clone was seen at least ten times. V gene TRBV7-2 combines with J gene TRBJ2-3; D unresolved. The V and J ends lost 2 bases and 1 base respectively, with 10 bases between them. Germline loops: CDR1 SGHTA, CDR2 FQGNSA. CDR3 length: 15 residues. The CDR3 region is CASSLRFDRTDTQYF. The CDR3 DNA reads TGTGCCAGCAGCTTACGCTTCGATCGCACAGATACGCAGTATTTT.

This clone was seen many times. The sample carries other DNA sequences with the same CDR3. CDR3 in amino acids: CASSYRDRGYEQYF. DNA of the CDR3: TGTGCCAGCAGTTACCGGGACAGGGGGTACGAGCAGTACTTC. The chain is built from TRBV6-5 and TRBJ2-7; 11 positions agree with TRBD1. The germline V gene encodes CDR1 MNHEY and CDR2 SVGAGI. V gave up 2 bases and J gave up 4 bases; unmatched junction bases: 1. There are 14 residues in the CDR3.

This clone was counted ten times or more. CDR3 coding DNA: TGTGCCAGCAGTGTTAGGGAAAACACTGAAGCTTTCTTT. Amino acids: CASSVRENTEAFF. J is TRBJ1-1 and V is TRBV6-1; unclear D gene. Trimming shortened V by 4 bases and J by 2 bases, and 8 bases separated the two germline ends. The CDR3 loop spans 13 amino acids. Germline lookup yields CDR1 MNHNS and CDR2 SASEGT.

This clone was detected ten times or more. The rearrangement uses TRBV5-1 and TRBJ2-7; D is undetermined. The germline V gene encodes CDR1 SGHRS and CDR2 YFSETQ. There are 14 residues in the CDR3. The V end lost 0 bases, the J end lost 3 bases, and 10 bases lay between the germline ends. The CDR3 loop reads CASSLASGVYEQYF. DNA for the CDR3: TGCGCCAGCAGCTTGGCTTCCGGAGTCTACGAGCAGTACTTC.

This clone was seen many times. The gene calls are TRBV28 and TRBJ2-7; D remains ambiguous. CDR3 length: 15 amino acids. V lost 1 base, J lost 2 bases, and 12 bases lay in between. Per the germline V gene, CDR1 is MDHEN and CDR2 is SYDVKM. The CDR3 DNA follows: TGTGCCAGCAGTTTATCCGCCGGTAGAGCCTACGAGCAGTACTTC. This translates into CASSLSAGRAYEQYF.

This clone was observed at least ten times. This sequence joins TRBV27 and TRBJ1-6, with 7 bases aligning to TRBD1. J was trimmed by 5 bases and V by 6 bases; bases with no gene match: 4. The CDR3 is 14 amino acids. CDR1 MNHEY and CDR2 SMNVEV come from the germline V gene (reference sequence). The DNA for the CDR3 is TGTGCCAGCAGGCACGGGACAGATAATTCACCCCTCCACTTT. The encoded protein is CASRHGTDNSPLHF.

Remarks on this clone: A read error may be the cause here, since a much bigger clone is one base away. As the CDR3 is not closed by the conserved phenylalanine or tryptophan, this likely results from a read error. This chain uses TRBV9 with TRBJ2-2; D is unresolved. The CDR3 consists of 13 residues. The V end was cut by 0 bases, the J end by 5 bases, with 5 bases between. Germline CDR1 is SGDLS and CDR2 is YYNGEE. CDR3 amino acids: CASSVGPTGELFL. The DNA for the CDR3 is TGTGCCAGCAGCGTAGGACCAACCGGGGAGCTGTTTCTT.

A few counts support this clone. The chain couples TRBV5-4 to TRBJ1-2; a weak D match, TRBD1 (5 bases). Trimming pared 4 bases from V and 1 base from J, leaving 11 bases between. Germline V gene data show CDR1 as SGHNT and CDR2 as YYREEE (reference sequence). This CDR3 spans 14 amino acids. CDR3 loop: CASSLGGINYGYTF. The CDR3 coding sequence is TGTGCCAGCAGCCTCGGGGGGATTAACTATGGCTACACCTTC.

This clone was observed many times. The chain links TRBV9 to TRBJ2-5, with D tentatively TRBD1 (5 bases). Deletions cut 0 bases from V and 5 bases from J, with 11 bases between. Germline-derived CDR1 and CDR2 are SGDLS and YYNGEE. This CDR3 contains 14 residues. Here the CDR3 reads CASSVEGFGETQYF. In DNA form, the CDR3 reads TGTGCCAGCAGCGTAGAGGGGTTCGGGGAGACCCAGTACTTC.

This clone has just a few counts. The CDR3 nucleotides are TGTGCCAGCAGGGGGGCGGGGGCCACAGATACGCAGTATTTT. Amino acid sequence: CASRGAGATDTQYF. The chain joins TRBV27 to TRBJ2-3, with TRBD2 as a possible D gene (7 bases). Looked up from germline, CDR1 is MNHEY and CDR2 is SMNVEV (reference sequence). The CDR3 is 14 amino acids. V was shortened by 6 bases and J by 2 bases, with 12 bases between the two germline ends.

This clone has at least ten counts. The gene calls are TRBV6-1 and TRBJ1-2; D might be TRBD1 (5 bases). Germline CDR1 MNHNS, CDR2 SASEGT. CDR3 length: 13 amino acids. Trimming took 7 bases from V and 4 from J, leaving 13 bases between them. The CDR3 protein is CASTLGGVYGYTF. As DNA, the CDR3 is TGTGCCAGCACCTTGGGAGGGGTCTATGGCTACACCTTC.

This clone has more than one count but fewer than ten. A read error may be the cause here, since a much bigger clone is one base away. The chain recombines TRBV10-3 with TRBJ1-5; weak D call: TRBD1 (6 bases). This CDR3 contains 14 residues. CDR1 ENHRY and CDR2 SYGVKD come from the germline V gene. Trimming pared 6 bases from V and 3 bases from J, leaving 12 bases between. The CDR3 DNA sequence: TGTGCCATCAGGGTGACAGGTCCCAATCAGCCCCAGCATTTT. Translated, it gives CAIRVTGPNQPQHF.

This clone was detected many times. CDR3 region: CASNGRSYTDTQYF. The CDR3 nucleotides are TGTGCCAGCAACGGCAGGTCCTACACAGATACGCAGTATTTT. The chain combines TRBV6-1 with TRBJ2-3; D is unclear. Trimming removed 7 bases from V and 2 bases from J, with 13 bases in between. The V gene's germline CDR1 is MNHNS and CDR2 SASEGT. The CDR3 consists of 14 residues.

In this sample, this clone turned up many times. This sequence joins TRBV12-5 and TRBJ1-3, with 11 bases identical to TRBD1. V shed 2 bases and J 0 bases; nucleotides not matched to a gene: 3. Per the germline V gene, CDR1 is LGHNT and CDR2 is FRNRAP. This CDR3 contains 17 residues. CDR3 residues: CASGLRDRGISGNTIYF. CDR3 in DNA: TGTGCTAGTGGTTTGAGGGACAGGGGGATCTCTGGAAACACCATATATTTT.